This record looks at one T cell receptor beta chain sequence and its context. Individuals drawn from about 26 US areas were about 18 to 100 years old. Repertoires were generated with immunoSEQ multiplex PCR, while TCRdb's copy carries only in-frame clones and drops some. The sample has 300,000 to 500,000 clones, roughly 86% seen once. These data are taken from a study of blood T cell repertoires in COVID-19. Study-wide background: COVID-19 samples from acute and convalescent phases originated in the United States, Italy and Spain.

Specimen: PBMCs or T cells enriched from blood (not recorded which). This sequence was found in a woman aged 40 to 50 with acute COVID-19.

The CDR3 protein is CASSLDSEQYF. As DNA, the CDR3 is TGTGCCAGCAGCTTGGACAGCGAGCAGTACTTC. The chain recombines TRBV5-4 with TRBJ2-7; D gene uncertain. The germline V gene has CDR1 SGHNT and CDR2 YYREEE (reference sequence). This CDR3 has 11 amino acids. With 0 bases removed from V and 6 bases from J, the gap between germline ends came to 4 bases. The full variable domain, rest sourced from reference TRBV5-4 and TRBJ2-7, is ETGVTQSPTHLIKTRGQQVTLRCSSQSGHNTVSWYQQALGQGPQFIFQYYREEENGRGNFPPRFSGLQFPNYSSELNVNALELDDSALYLCASSLDSEQYFGPGTRLTVT.